Sequencing of this T cell receptor beta chain was carried out in a study of CD8 T cells in ankylosing spondylitis. Study-wide results and caveats: Roughly 8 highly homologous variants made up a TCR beta motif that seemed to typify ankylosing spondylitis blood.

TCRdb independently ran MiXCR on the 5' RACE reads; one entry per CDR3 protein. The sample lists a few hundred thousand distinct CDR3 sequences; 6.5% to 10% were seen once. This clonotype appeared a few times. What it binds is unknown. Sequencing input: blood, either unsorted or a sorted T cell fraction (not recorded which). The sequence derives from a male donor with ankylosing spondylitis.

CDR3 sequence (DNA): TGTGCCAGCAGCCCGGCGGGAGGGTCTAATGAAAAACTGTTTTTT. Its protein product is CASSPAGGSNEKLFF. This rearrangement joins TRBV7-9 to TRBJ1-4, with unresolved D. CDR3 length: 15 amino acids. The germline V and J ends were trimmed by 5 bases and 3 bases, with 13 bases remaining between them. Germline CDR1 is SEHNR and CDR2 is FQNEAQ (reference sequence).